This TCR beta chain was sequenced in a study of T cell changes during pregnancy in multiple sclerosis (dated by TCRdb to between 2019 and 2020). Context from the whole study: The study looked at changes in the T cell repertoire across pregnancy in women with multiple sclerosis.

The CDR3 starts with the cysteine, ends with the phenylalanine, and has 14 residues. Kept here is only the CDR3 DNA, which spans 42 bases and is read in frame from base 1. V loses 4 bases of germline sequence and J loses 1 base, and the interval between the two ends is 8 bases. CDR1 MGHRA and CDR2 YSYEKL are derived from the germline V gene. The library relied on the immunoSEQ multiplex PCR assay. In its TCRdb copy, this immuneACCESS table keeps in-frame sequences only and misses some clones. Where compared with another copy, unresolved V genes explain less than half of these, and the others have no known cause. The sample table contains roughly 42,000 clones; only one count was recorded for over 90% of them. The ten most abundant clones make up about 6.7% of the sample. Notes on this clone: Its recognized antigen is unknown. Base qualities are not at hand, and no much larger clone is one base apart.

The specimen comprised CD8+ T cells from peripheral blood mononuclear cells, sampled in the third trimester of pregnancy. This receptor was identified in a female donor with multiple sclerosis, enrolled in a pregnancy study. In this chain, TRBV4-1 is recombined with TRBJ1-3; a weak D assignment points to TRBD1 (6 bases agree). The base sequence is TGCGCCAGCAGCCCCACAGGGTCTGGAAACACCATATATTTT. Translated, it reads CASSPTGSGNTIYF.